This TCR beta chain was obtained from a study of blood T cell repertoires in COVID-19. The CDR3 spans 14 residues. In the authors' workflow: From reference gene primer amplification, estimates of nucleated cell counts were derived. Clones were read by immunoSEQ multiplex PCR, and TCRdb kept only the in-frame ones, dropping some. The V and J calls and the clone size are those of that table, but D and trimming were determined from the DNA. Among over 90,000 clones listed, roughly 90% were seen once. Sequenced input: peripheral blood. The origin of this receptor is an elderly man with acute or convalescent COVID-19. The chain couples TRBV21-1 to TRBJ2-7; no DNA check was done on the table's D call, TRBD2. TRBV21-1 is labeled a pseudogene. The CDR3 coding sequence is TGTGCCAGCAGCCGACATCTAGCGGGAGATGAGCAGTACTTC. Encoded protein: CASSRHLAGDEQYF.